A single sample is the source of the 21 T cell receptor beta chains below, sequenced in a study of immune evolution from preneoplasia to lung adenocarcinoma (dated by TCRdb to about 2021). To prepare the library, the immunoSEQ multiplex PCR assay was applied. The source is immuneACCESS, and TCRdb retained only in-frame sequences with V and J called. Part of the clones is not carried over; for the studies checked, unresolved V genes explain less than half of this, and the remainder is unexplained. This sample is represented by 4,900 or so clones; roughly 80% of them were singletons. Roughly 6.7% of the sample is in the top ten clones. Source material: FFPE minimally invasive lung adenocarcinoma tissue. This sample's cell subset or site label indicates: micro-invasive lung adenocarcinoma (MIA). These receptors originate from a person between 45 and 75 years old with lung adenocarcinoma.

A few counts support this clone. The chain employs TRBV19 and TRBJ1-4, with 7 nucleotides matching TRBD1. Germline CDR1 and CDR2: LNHDA and SQIVND (reference sequence). Trimming at V came to 10 bases and at J to 10 bases, leaving 9 bases not matched to a gene. CDR3 length: 12 amino acids. CDR3 loop: CATLTGRGKLFF. As DNA, the CDR3 is TGTGCCACCCTGACAGGGAGGGGAAAACTGTTTTTT.

The chain links TRBV19 to TRBJ2-3, with TRBD2 as a possible D gene (5 bases). This CDR3 comprises 13 residues. Per germline, CDR1 LNHDA and CDR2 SQIVND (reference sequence). Between the trimmed V and J ends, which lost 6 bases and 4 bases, there was a span of 11 bases. CDR3 region: CASSRGLADTQYF. The CDR3, as DNA: TGTGCCAGTAGCCGGGGTTTGGCAGATACGCAGTATTTT.

V usage is TRBV2 and J usage is TRBJ2-2; tentative D call: TRBD2 (6 bases). Germline CDR1 SNHLY, CDR2 FYNNEI. V dropped 8 bases and J dropped 2 bases, with 15 bases sitting between them. The length of the CDR3 is 15 residues. The CDR3 DNA follows: TGTGCCAGCTCCCCCACCACTAGCAACACCGGGGAGCTGTTTTTT. Protein sequence: CASSPTTSNTGELFF. Full variable domain (outside the CDR3, taken from reference TRBV2 and TRBJ2-2): EPEVTQTPSHQVTQMGQEVILRCVPISNHLYFYWYRQILGQKVEFLVSFYNNEISEKSEIFDDQFSVERPDGSNFTLKIRSTKLEDSAMYFCASSPTTSNTGELFFGEGSRLTVL.

The rearrangement joins TRBV6-1 to TRBJ1-5, with D unresolved. CDR3 length: 13 amino acids. Germline V lookup: CDR1 MNHNS, CDR2 SASEGT. Trimming took 6 bases from V and 1 from J, leaving 7 bases between them. The CDR3 spells CASSLLSNQPQHF. As DNA, the CDR3 is TGTGCCAGCAGCCTCCTAAGCAATCAGCCCCAGCATTTT.

V and J are TRBV29-1 and TRBJ2-7, with 9 bases aligning to TRBD1. The CDR3 is made up of 15 amino acids. Germline V gene lookup returns CDR1 SQVTM and CDR2 ANQGSEA. V was pared by 5 bases and J by 0 bases, with 8 bases of the junction left unmatched. The CDR3 DNA sequence: TGCAGCGTTATCCACAGGGGGCCGAGCTCCTACGAGCAGTACTTC. Its protein is CSVIHRGPSSYEQYF.

This clone has only one observation. The chain recombines TRBV27 with TRBJ2-1, with 9 bases identical to TRBD2. V dropped 2 bases and J dropped 9; count of bases not matched to a gene: 2. Germline lookup yields CDR1 MNHEY and CDR2 SMNVEV (reference sequence). The CDR3 loop spans 13 amino acids. The CDR3 DNA reads as TGTGCCAGCAGTTTAGCGGGAGGGCCTGAGCAGTTCTTC. The encoded protein is CASSLAGGPEQFF.

This clone was observed once. The chain recombines TRBV7-2 with TRBJ1-1; D uncertain. CDR3 size: 13 residues. Trimming shortened V by 1 base and J by 4 bases, and 7 bases separated the two germline ends. Germline V gives CDR1 SGHTA, CDR2 FQGNSA. CDR3: CASSLGYGTEAFF. The CDR3 nucleotides are TGTGCCAGCAGCTTAGGTTACGGCACTGAAGCTTTCTTT.

This clone has only a few counts. The chain employs TRBV19 and TRBJ2-7; D assignment may be TRBD1 or TRBD2 (5 bases each). The CDR3 loop spans 15 amino acids. Germline CDR1 LNHDA, CDR2 SQIVND (reference sequence). The V end lost 9 bases, the J end lost 2 bases, and 20 bases lay between the germline ends. CDR3 amino acids: CASRNGGSPTYEQYF. The CDR3 bases are TGTGCCAGCAGGAATGGGGGTAGCCCTACCTACGAGCAGTACTTC. The full variable domain, its missing parts supplied by reference TRBV19 and TRBJ2-7, is DGGITQSPKYLFRKEGQNVTLSCEQNLNHDAMYWYRQDPGQGLRLIYYSQIVNDFQKGDIAEGYSVSREKKESFPLTVTSAQKNPTAFYLCASRNGGSPTYEQYFGPGTRLTVT.

The V call is TRBV6-5, the J call TRBJ1-3; 7 nucleotides match TRBD1. Unmatched junction bases numbered 5, after V lost 5 bases and J lost 4 bases. The CDR3 is made up of 14 amino acids. Germline CDR1 MNHEY, CDR2 SVGAGI. The CDR3 here is CASSQGVSGNTIYF. The CDR3 DNA sequence: TGTGCCAGCAGTCAGGGGGTTTCAGGAAACACCATATATTTT.

V usage is TRBV2 and J usage is TRBJ2-1; the match to TRBD2 covers 13 bases. Germline trimming cut 6 bases from V and 8 bases from J; bases unmatched to any gene: 7. The CDR3 contains 15 residues. Germline V gene data show CDR1 as SNHLY and CDR2 as FYNNEI. The CDR3 sequence: CASSLLAGGLDEQFF. For the CDR3, the DNA is TGTGCCAGCAGCCTACTAGCGGGGGGGCTAGATGAGCAGTTCTTC.

V and J are TRBV4-1 and TRBJ1-1, with D possibly being TRBD1 (5 bases). V was cut by 3 bases and J by 6 bases, with 17 bases left in between. CDR1 and CDR2 from the germline V gene are MGHRA and YSYEKL. The CDR3 totals 15 residues. CDR3 DNA: TGCGCCAGCAGCCAGAAACTAAGGGGAGTCCCTGAAGCTTTCTTT. Translating gives CASSQKLRGVPEAFF.

The gene calls are TRBV7-6 and TRBJ2-1; D gene ambiguous. Deletions cut 1 base from V and 8 bases from J, with 6 bases between. This CDR3 has 12 amino acids. Germline assignment: CDR1 SGHVS and CDR2 FNYEAQ. CDR3 amino acids: CASSLVRDEQFF. Written as DNA, the CDR3 is TGTGCCAGCAGCTTAGTCCGCGATGAGCAGTTCTTC.

CDR3 DNA sequence: TGTGCCAGCACGCGGACCGGGACAGGGCTTAGCTCCTATAATTCACCCCTCCACTTT. Its protein product is CASTRTGTGLSSYNSPLHF. This rearrangement joins TRBV2 to TRBJ1-6, with 9 bases that match TRBD1. V gave up 7 bases and J gave up 0 bases; unmatched junction bases: 13. Germline assignment: CDR1 SNHLY and CDR2 FYNNEI. The CDR3 has 19 residues.

J is TRBJ2-3 and V is TRBV4-2; 12 positions agree with TRBD2. The V gene's germline CDR1 is LGHNA and CDR2 YNFKEQ. This CDR3 is 16 amino acids long. Losses at the gene ends were 5 bases for V and 5 bases for J; bases not matched to a gene: 8. CDR3 DNA sequence: TGTGCCAGCAGCGGACTAGCGGGGCTAAAGGGAGATACGCAGTATTTT. It encodes CASSGLAGLKGDTQYF.

V usage is TRBV6-1 and J usage is TRBJ2-7; D unresolved. The CDR3 length is 15 residues. Germline assignment: CDR1 MNHNS and CDR2 SASEGT. The CDR3 DNA sequence: TGTGGGTTGAGCCCAGACCATGGCGGACCCTACGAGCAGTACTTC. Amino acid sequence: CGLSPDHGGPYEQYF.

The rearrangement uses TRBV5-1 and TRBJ1-6; 7 bases map to TRBD1. CDR1 and CDR2 (germline): SGHRS, YFSETQ. This CDR3 spans 14 amino acids. V gave up 7 bases and J gave up 9 bases; unmatched junction bases: 10. CDR3 loop: CASRRDSLISPLHF. DNA of the CDR3: TGCGCCAGCCGACGGGACAGCCTCATTTCACCCCTCCACTTT.

V usage is TRBV11-2 and J usage is TRBJ1-6; D unclear. Germline values: CDR1 SGHAT, CDR2 FQNNGV. With 1 base removed from V and 7 bases from J, the gap between germline ends came to 11 bases. This CDR3 has 15 residues. The CDR3: CASSLGLATNSPLHF. In nucleotides, the CDR3 is TGTGCCAGCAGCTTAGGTCTCGCAACAAATTCACCCCTCCACTTT.

The CDR3 reads CASSVDGSNTGELFF. The CDR3 DNA reads as TGTGCCAGCAGCGTGGACGGCTCGAACACCGGGGAGCTGTTTTTT. This chain uses TRBV7-3 with TRBJ2-2; D call uncertain. The CDR3 runs to 15 residues. Germline-derived CDR1 and CDR2 are SGHTA and FQGTGA. The V gene lost 5 bases and the J gene lost 0 bases, with 10 bases spanning the gap. Combining the CDR3 with reference TRBV7-3 and TRBJ2-2 gives the whole variable domain GAGVSQTPSNKVTEKGKYVELRCDPISGHTALYWYRQSLGQGPEFLIYFQGTGAADDSGLPNDRFFAVRPEGSVSTLKIQRTERGDSAVYLCASSVDGSNTGELFFGEGSRLTVL.

The chain is built from TRBV4-2 and TRBJ1-3; 8 positions agree with TRBD1. Germline values: CDR1 LGHNA, CDR2 YNFKEQ. Trimming took 0 bases from V and 2 from J; bases not matched to a gene: 0. This CDR3 has 15 residues. The DNA of the CDR3 is TGTGCCAGCAGCCAAGAGGACAGGGCTGGAAACACCATATATTTT. Protein: CASSQEDRAGNTIYF.

The chain recombines TRBV6-6 with TRBJ2-3; no definite D call. Looked up from germline, CDR1 is MNHNY and CDR2 is SVGAGI (reference sequence). Trimming removed 7 bases from V and 0 bases from J, with 11 bases in between. The CDR3 length is 14 residues. In nucleotides, the CDR3 is TGTGCCAGCAAGGTTACGATTAGCACAGATACGCAGTATTTT. Protein product: CASKVTISTDTQYF.

The chain joins TRBV2 to TRBJ1-4; no clear D gene. Per germline, CDR1 SNHLY and CDR2 FYNNEI. The CDR3 spans 13 residues. V was trimmed by 7 bases and J by 4 bases, leaving 10 bases between them. The CDR3 region has the DNA TGTGCCAGCACTTGGAGCCTTAATGAAAAACTGTTTTTT. It specifies CASTWSLNEKLFF.